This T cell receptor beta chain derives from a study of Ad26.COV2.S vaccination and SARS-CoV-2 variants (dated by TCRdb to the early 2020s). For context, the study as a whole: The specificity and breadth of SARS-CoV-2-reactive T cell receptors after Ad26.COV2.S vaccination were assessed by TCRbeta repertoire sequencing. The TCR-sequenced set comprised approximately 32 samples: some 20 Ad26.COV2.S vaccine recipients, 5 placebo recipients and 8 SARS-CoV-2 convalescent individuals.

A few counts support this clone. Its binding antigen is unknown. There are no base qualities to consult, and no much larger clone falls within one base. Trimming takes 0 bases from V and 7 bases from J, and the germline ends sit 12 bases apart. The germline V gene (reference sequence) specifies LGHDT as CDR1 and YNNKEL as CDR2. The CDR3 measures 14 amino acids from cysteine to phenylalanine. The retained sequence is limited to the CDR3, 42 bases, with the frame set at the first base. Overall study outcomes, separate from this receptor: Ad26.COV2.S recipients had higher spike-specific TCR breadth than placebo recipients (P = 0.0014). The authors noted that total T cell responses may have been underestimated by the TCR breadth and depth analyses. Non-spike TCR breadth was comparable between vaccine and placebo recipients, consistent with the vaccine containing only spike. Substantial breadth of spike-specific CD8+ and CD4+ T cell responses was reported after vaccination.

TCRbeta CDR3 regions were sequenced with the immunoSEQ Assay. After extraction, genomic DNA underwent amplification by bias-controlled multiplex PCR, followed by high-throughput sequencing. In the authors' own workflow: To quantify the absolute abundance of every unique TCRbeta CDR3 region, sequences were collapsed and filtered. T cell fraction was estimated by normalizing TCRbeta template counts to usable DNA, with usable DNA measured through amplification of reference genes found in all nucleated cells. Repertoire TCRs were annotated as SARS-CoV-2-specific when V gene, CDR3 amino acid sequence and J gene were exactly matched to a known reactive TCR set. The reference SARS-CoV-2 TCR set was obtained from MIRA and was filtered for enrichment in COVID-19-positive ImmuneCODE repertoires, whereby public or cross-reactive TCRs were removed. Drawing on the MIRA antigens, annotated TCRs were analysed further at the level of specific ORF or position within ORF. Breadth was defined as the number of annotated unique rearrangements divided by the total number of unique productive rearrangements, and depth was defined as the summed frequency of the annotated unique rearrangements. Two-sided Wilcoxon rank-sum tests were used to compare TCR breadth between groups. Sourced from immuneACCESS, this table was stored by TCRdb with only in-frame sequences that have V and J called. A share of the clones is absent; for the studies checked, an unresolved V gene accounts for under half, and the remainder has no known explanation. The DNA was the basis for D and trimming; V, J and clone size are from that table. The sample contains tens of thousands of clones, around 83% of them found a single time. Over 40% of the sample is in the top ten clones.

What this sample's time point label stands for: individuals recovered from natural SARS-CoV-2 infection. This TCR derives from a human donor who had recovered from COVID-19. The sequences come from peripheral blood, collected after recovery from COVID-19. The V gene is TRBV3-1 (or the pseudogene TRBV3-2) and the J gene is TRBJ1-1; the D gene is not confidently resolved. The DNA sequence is TGTGCCAGCAGCCAAGAAAACCGGCGGGGTGAAGCTTTCTTT. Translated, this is CASSQENRRGEAFF.